This T cell receptor beta chain comes out of a study of blood T cell repertoires in COVID-19 (dated by TCRdb to the early 2020s). At the level of the whole study: Collaborator samples came from the United States, Italy and Spain and covered acute and convalescent phases of COVID-19. The prospective study material was composed of cDNA or gDNA derived from T cells, B-cell-depleted T cells, or PBMCs. The dataset comprised deeply sampled blood TCRbeta repertoires from subjects exposed to, actively infected with, or recovered from COVID-19. The repertoires were released in a freely available public database meant as a resource for research on the immune response to SARS-CoV-2. The samples were drawn from two sources: the first 160 participants of the ongoing ImmuneRACE study, and 1,200 or so subjects contributed by 6 global collaborators. Sample metadata almost always included a de-identified subject ID, COVID-19 status, age in years and sex. HLA class I and class II types, where available, came from metadata supplied by the sample provider rather than from assay-based typing.

Each collaborating institution followed its own protocols to collect whole blood in K2EDTA tubes. For TCRbeta analysis, collaborators shipped samples as frozen whole blood, isolated PBMCs, or DNA extracted from either of those sample types. What the work shows at the level of the full study, not this receptor alone: The quantity of clinical and demographic metadata differed by source and by participant and was supplied without curation.

CDR1 and CDR2 are read off the germline V gene as SGHTA and FQGTGA. V loses 5 bases, J loses 6 bases, and the germline ends lie 14 bases apart. The CDR3 numbers 14 residues from cysteine through phenylalanine. Here the CDR3 DNA is all that survives: 42 bases in frame from base 1. A note on this clone: The target of this receptor is not known. Base qualities are not at hand, and no much larger clone is one base apart.

TCRbeta CDR3 regions were amplified from genomic DNA using the immunoSEQ Assay, a bias-controlled multiplex PCR. Per the authors' processing: The number of nucleated cells in each sample was estimated by amplification of reference gene primers within the assay. To quantify the absolute abundance of each unique TCRbeta CDR3 rearrangement, sequence reads were collapsed and filtered. For each sample, productive Simpson clonality was calculated by taking the square root of Simpson's diversity index across productive rearrangements. This immuneACCESS table, as held by TCRdb, lists in-frame sequences with V and J called but not all clones. Of the missing ones, under half trace to an unresolved V gene in checked studies; the others have no known cause. The V and J calls and clone size come from that table; D and trimming were worked out from the DNA. Within this sample are some 190,000 clones, with 70% to 90% of them counted one time only. Jointly, the top ten make up roughly 11% of the sample.

Sequencing was performed on peripheral blood. This chain joins TRBV7-3 to TRBJ2-1; TRBD2 is perhaps the D gene, given 6 matching bases. This receptor was obtained from a human donor with active or convalescent COVID-19. The donor label of this sample is uncertain. The CDR3 reads as follows: CASSPMGLANEQFF. The nucleotide sequence is given as TGTGCCAGCAGCCCTATGGGACTGGCCAATGAGCAGTTCTTC.